The TCR beta chain under discussion was sequenced for a study of T cell responses to AZD1222 COVID-19 vaccine. Here immunoSEQ multiplex PCR was the method, and the copy in TCRdb shows in-frame clones only, minus some. Found here are about 96,000 clones, 80% to 90% of them singletons; the top ten hold approximately 1.5%. Broader study findings: Vaccination with two AZD1222 doses was followed by a rise in Spike-specific TCR breadth and depth. CD4 TCRs covered the whole spike, strongest at regions 160-218 and 743-854. Per reports, nearly half of all spike-specific TCRs target regions that are unmutated in variants.

This clone was counted a single time. Its matching antigen is unknown. Material: peripheral blood, obtained on day 0 of AZD1222 vaccination. This TCR came from an adult in good health.

In nucleotides, the CDR3 is TGTGCCATCAACGATGACATGGGCTATGGCTACACCTTC. It is translated as CAINDDMGYGYTF. This sequence joins TRBV7-9 and TRBJ1-2; D unclear. With 10 bases removed from V and 4 bases from J, the gap between germline ends came to 16 bases. From germline, CDR1 is SEHNR and CDR2 FQNEAQ (reference sequence). The CDR3 is 13 residues long.